This note documents a single T cell receptor beta chain sequence. This CDR3 has 13 amino acids. Trimming cost V 0 bases and J 2 bases, with 5 bases left between them. This specimen belongs to a study of blood T cell repertoires in COVID-19. Whole-study context: Researchers got acute and convalescent COVID-19 samples from the United States, Italy and Spain. In each case, the material was cDNA or gDNA derived from T cells, B-cell-depleted T cells, or PBMCs.

Here immunoSEQ multiplex PCR was the method, and the copy in TCRdb shows in-frame clones only, minus some. The sample contains about 110,000 clones, around 87% of which appear only once. This sequence was found in a woman older than 75 with acute or convalescent COVID-19. Sequenced input: peripheral blood. The genes are TRBV12-3 or TRBV12-4 and TRBJ2-7, with a possible D match to TRBD2 (5 bases). CDR3 coding DNA: TGTGCCAGCAGTTTAGCCGGGACCTACGAGCAGTACTTC. Translation gives CASSLAGTYEQYF.